The 14 T cell receptor beta chains given below trace back to one sample, sequenced in a study of T cell responses to AZD1222 COVID-19 vaccine. Method: immunoSEQ multiplex PCR; TCRdb's copy keeps in-frame clones and lacks some. The sample holds over 70,000 clones; around nine tenths are singletons and the top ten take about 5.7%. The sample in question was peripheral blood, obtained 28 days after the second AZD1222 dose. The receptors shown here come from an adult who received the AZD1222 COVID-19 vaccine.

The chain couples TRBV3-1 (or the pseudogene TRBV3-2) to TRBJ1-6, with TRBD1 identical over 9 bases. The CDR3 runs to 17 residues. With 0 bases clipped from V and 6 bases from J, the junction kept 6 bases outside the gene matches. In germline, CDR1 is LGHDT, CDR2 YNNKEL (reference sequence). The CDR3 DNA is TGTGCCAGCAGCCAAGATCATGGGGGACAGGGTAATTCACCCCTCCACTTT. Protein sequence: CASSQDHGGQGNSPLHF.

This clone was counted once. This chain links TRBV3-1 (or the pseudogene TRBV3-2) with TRBJ2-7; D remains ambiguous. The germline CDR1 and CDR2 sequences are LGHDT and YNNKEL (reference sequence). The CDR3 sequence is 14 residues long. The germline V and J ends were trimmed by 4 bases and 3 bases, with 13 bases remaining between them. In DNA form, the CDR3 reads TGTGCCAGCAGCCCAGGTGGACGGTACTACGAGCAGTACGTC. Amino acid sequence: CASSPGGRYYEQYV.

The chain carries TRBV28 and TRBJ1-1; D ambiguous. Between the trimmed V and J ends, which lost 6 bases and 0 bases, there was a span of 5 bases. The CDR3 contains 12 residues. Per the germline V gene, CDR1 is MDHEN and CDR2 is SYDVKM. CDR3 DNA sequence: TGTGCCAGCAGGCTCATGAACACTGAAGCTTTCTTT. Its translation is CASRLMNTEAFF.

V usage is TRBV7-6 and J usage is TRBJ1-5, with D possibly being TRBD1 (6 bases). This CDR3 region has 15 residues. Trimming pared 5 bases from V and 5 bases from J, leaving 16 bases between. Germline-derived CDR1 and CDR2 are SGHVS and FNYEAQ. This chain's CDR3 is CASSLSWGADQPQHF. CDR3 nucleotides: TGTGCCAGCAGCCTAAGCTGGGGGGCTGATCAGCCCCAGCATTTT.

The chain recombines TRBV11-2 with TRBJ2-1, with 11 bases aligning to TRBD2. Trimming cost V 1 base and J 4 bases; bases outside gene matches: 6. Germline V gene lookup returns CDR1 SGHAT and CDR2 FQNNGV. The CDR3 totals 17 residues. As DNA, the CDR3 is TGTGCCAGCAGCTTAGTTAGCGGGGGGGCGAGATACAATGAGCAGTTCTTC. It codes for CASSLVSGGARYNEQFF.

The chain links TRBV29-1 to TRBJ2-7; 8 bases align to TRBD1. V trimming: 6 bases; J trimming: 5 bases; junction bases outside the gene matches: 15. CDR3 length: 15 amino acids. Germline V gene lookup returns CDR1 SQVTM and CDR2 ANQGSEA. Written as DNA, the CDR3 is TGCAGCGTGGAACCTCAGGGGGCGGGTTTCGACGAGCAGTACTTC. This codes for CSVEPQGAGFDEQYF.

The chain is built from TRBV19 and TRBJ1-4; a possible D gene is TRBD1 (5 bases). This CDR3 is built from 21 residues. Trimming removed 1 base at V and 0 bases at J, with 24 bases between. Germline CDR1 is LNHDA and CDR2 is SQIVND (reference sequence). CDR3 nucleotides: TGTGCCAGTAGTATAGTCAGGTGGGGCCTCCGGAAAAATACAACTAATGAAAAACTGTTTTTT. Residues: CASSIVRWGLRKNTTNEKLFF.

This chain connects TRBV27 to TRBJ1-1; tentatively, D is TRBD1 (5 bases). Germline assignment: CDR1 MNHEY and CDR2 SMNVEV (reference sequence). This CDR3 spans 13 amino acids. V lost 3 bases to trimming and J lost 3 bases, with 8 bases between them. CDR3 DNA sequence: TGTGCCAGCAGTTTTAGCAGGGACACTGAAGCTTTCTTT. This sequence encodes CASSFSRDTEAFF.

This sequence joins TRBV3-1 (or the pseudogene TRBV3-2) and TRBJ2-2; 9 bases agree with TRBD2. Trimming took 1 base from V and 3 from J; bases not matched to a gene: 6. Germline V gene data show CDR1 as LGHDT and CDR2 as YNNKEL (reference sequence). CDR3 length equals 17 residues. The CDR3 is CASSQGRGGWHTGELFF. The DNA of the CDR3 is TGTGCCAGCAGCCAAGGGCGGGGGGGCTGGCACACCGGGGAGCTGTTTTTT.

The rearrangement uses TRBV6-1 and TRBJ2-2; TRBD2 matches at 11 bases. CDR1 MNHNS and CDR2 SASEGT come from the germline V gene. This CDR3 spans 15 amino acids. Unmatched junction bases numbered 3, after V lost 1 base and J lost 8 bases. This CDR3 is CASSEGLAGKGELFF. CDR3 sequence (DNA): TGTGCCAGCAGTGAAGGACTAGCGGGAAAGGGGGAGCTGTTTTTT.

The gene calls are TRBV18 and TRBJ1-4; TRBD1 agrees at 12 bases. Germline V gene sequence: CDR1 KGHSH, CDR2 LQKENI. With 7 bases clipped from V and 0 bases from J, the junction kept 6 bases outside the gene matches. The CDR3 loop spans 17 amino acids. DNA of the CDR3: TGTGCCAGCTATGGGACAGGGGGCCATGCAACTAATGAAAAACTGTTTTTT. It is translated as CASYGTGGHATNEKLFF.

J is TRBJ2-2 and V is TRBV9; D call uncertain. V lost 5 bases and J lost 0, with 11 bases in between. Germline V gene data show CDR1 as SGDLS and CDR2 as YYNGEE. The CDR3 loop spans 15 amino acids. CDR3 region: CASSERSANTGELFF. The CDR3, as DNA: TGTGCCAGCAGTGAGAGATCCGCGAACACCGGGGAGCTGTTTTTT. Filled out from reference TRBV9 and TRBJ2-2, the complete variable domain reads DSGVTQTPKHLITATGQRVTLRCSPRSGDLSVYWYQQSLDQGLQFLIQYYNGEERAKGNILERFSAQQFPDLHSELNLSSLELGDSALYFCASSERSANTGELFFGEGSRLTVL.

J is TRBJ2-1 and V is TRBV27, with TRBD2 matching over 7 bases. There are 15 residues in the CDR3. The V gene end was trimmed by 6 bases and the J gene end by 4 bases; junction bases not matched to a gene: 9. The germline CDR1 and CDR2 sequences are MNHEY and SMNVEV (reference sequence). The CDR3 loop reads CASSVGTKMYNEQFF. In nucleotides, the CDR3 is TGTGCCAGCAGCGTGGGGACTAAAATGTACAATGAGCAGTTCTTC.

This clone was picked up a small number of times. The chain uses TRBV28 and TRBJ1-2; D gene uncertain. Germline V gene sequence: CDR1 MDHEN, CDR2 SYDVKM. Trimming pared 6 bases from V and 2 bases from J, leaving 7 bases between. The CDR3 is 12 amino acids. Here the CDR3 reads CASSGRNYGYTF. CDR3 coding DNA: TGTGCCAGCAGCGGACGGAACTATGGCTACACCTTC.